This passage covers 10 T cell receptor beta chains from one sample sequenced in a study of regulatory T cells in long-lasting Graves disease. Time point of the sample: persistent/refractory GD, antithyroid drugs over 5 years with positive TRAb. Generation of the TCR library employed RNA extracted from PBMCs. Arm-PCR with iRepertoire HTBI primers amplified the CDR3 regions for these TCR beta libraries. Each CDR3 protein gets one entry after TCRdb re-called the multiplex PCR reads with MiXCR. The sample holds 500,000 to 800,000 distinct CDR3 sequences, about 32% seen once. Sequencing was performed on peripheral blood mononuclear cells (PBMCs), taken when the disease was refractory, from a patient treated with antithyroid drugs. The receptors shown here come from a female donor with Graves disease.

This clonotype turned up a few times. The chain uses TRBV28 and TRBJ1-1; 7 bases agree with TRBD1. V shed 6 bases and J 0 bases; nucleotides not matched to a gene: 4. The CDR3 is made up of 14 amino acids. The germline V gene encodes CDR1 MDHEN and CDR2 SYDVKM. This CDR3 is CASRHQGVNTEAFF. The CDR3 DNA reads TGTGCCAGCAGACACCAGGGGGTGAACACTGAAGCTTTCTTT. Full variable domain (remainder filled in from reference TRBV28 and TRBJ1-1): DVKVTQSSRYLVKRTGEKVFLECVQDMDHENMFWYRQDPGLGLRLIYFSYDVKMKEKGDIPEGYSVSREKKERFSLILESASTNQTSMYLCASRHQGVNTEAFFGQGTRLTVV.

Many counts were recorded for this clonotype. This chain joins TRBV12-3 or TRBV12-4 and TRBJ1-1, with a possible D match to TRBD1 (6 bases). The CDR3 runs 17 residues. V gave up 5 bases and J gave up 0 bases, with 19 bases separating them. In DNA, the CDR3 is TGTGCCAGCAGTCCGAGGCCCGGACAGTACATGAACACTGAAGCTTTCTTT. Translating gives CASSPRPGQYMNTEAFF.

The gene calls are TRBV5-5 and TRBJ1-3; weak D call: TRBD1 (5 bases). CDR3 length: 16 residues. V was cut by 1 base and J by 0 bases, with 11 bases left in between. Germline CDR1 SGHKS, CDR2 YYEKEE (reference sequence). CDR3 protein: CASSLLGDPSGNTIYF. CDR3 nucleotide sequence: TGTGCCAGCAGCTTGTTGGGGGACCCCTCTGGAAACACCATATATTTT. Based on the CDR3 plus reference TRBV5-5 and TRBJ1-3, the full variable domain is DAGVTQSPTHLIKTRGQQVTLRCSPISGHKSVSWYQQVLGQGPQFIFQYYEKEERGRGNFPDRFSARQFPNYSSELNVNALLLGDSALYLCASSLLGDPSGNTIYFGEGSWLTVV.

The V gene is TRBV10-3, the J gene TRBJ2-7, with 10 bases fitting TRBD2. CDR3 length equals 20 residues. V trimming: 7 bases; J trimming: 0 bases; junction bases outside the gene matches: 21. Germline CDR1 ENHRY, CDR2 SYGVKD. The CDR3 sequence: CAITTVAPSGRIGSSYEQYF. In DNA, the CDR3 is TGTGCCATCACTACAGTCGCGCCTAGCGGGAGAATCGGGAGCTCCTACGAGCAGTACTTC.

This clonotype was seen a handful of times. CDR3 sequence (DNA): TGTGCCAGCAGTGAAGCGCTCTCGGGGACCCAGTACTTC. Its protein product is CASSEALSGTQYF. The V and J genes are TRBV2 and TRBJ2-5; D is ambiguous. Germline CDR1 reads SNHLY; CDR2 reads FYNNEI. The CDR3 contains 13 residues. V was trimmed by 0 bases and J by 7 bases, leaving 9 bases between them. Complete variable domain (other parts from reference TRBV2 and TRBJ2-5): EPEVTQTPSHQVTQMGQEVILRCVPISNHLYFYWYRQILGQKVEFLVSFYNNEISEKSEIFDDQFSVERPDGSNFTLKIRSTKLEDSAMYFCASSEALSGTQYFGPGTRLLVL.

This clonotype was detected only a few times. The genes are TRBV25-1 and TRBJ1-1; perhaps TRBD1 as D (6 bases). Trimming removed 6 bases at V and 4 bases at J, with 18 bases between. CDR3 length: 15 amino acids. Germline V gene sequence: CDR1 MGHDK, CDR2 SYGVNS. DNA for the CDR3: TGTGCCAGCAGAGAGAGGGGGAAGGGGCCCACTGAAGCTTTCTTT. This gives the protein CASRERGKGPTEAFF.

This clonotype showed up just a few times. The chain recombines TRBV20-1 with TRBJ2-7; D is undetermined. The CDR3 loop spans 14 amino acids. Trimming took 6 bases from V and 2 from J, leaving 17 bases between them. CDR1 and CDR2 from the germline V gene are DFQATT and SNEGSKA (reference sequence). The CDR3: CSARSRRQTYEQYF. The CDR3 coding sequence is TGCAGTGCCCGATCTAGACGCCAGACCTACGAGCAGTACTTC.

The rearrangement uses TRBV30 and TRBJ2-1, with D possibly matching TRBD2 (6 bases). In germline, CDR1 is GTSNPN, CDR2 SVGIG (reference sequence). The CDR3 is 13 residues long. Trimming removed 4 bases at V and 6 bases at J, with 13 bases between. The CDR3 DNA sequence: TGTGCCTGGAAAGGCGGGATTGTCAATGAGCAGTTCTTC. This codes for CAWKGGIVNEQFF.

This clonotype was observed a few times. The V gene is TRBV11-1, the J gene TRBJ2-7; no clear D. The CDR3 covers 13 residues. Trimming removed 5 bases from V and 6 bases from J, with 14 bases in between. Germline assignment: CDR1 SGHAT and CDR2 FQDESV (reference sequence). DNA of the CDR3: TGTGCCAGCAGCCATCCATCGGGTTCCGAGCAGTACTTC. Its translation is CASSHPSGSEQYF.

This chain joins TRBV6-2 or TRBV6-3 and TRBJ2-2; TRBD1 matches at 9 bases. CDR3 size: 16 residues. Per germline, CDR1 MNHEY and CDR2 SVGEGT. Trimming at V came to 6 bases and at J to 3 bases, leaving 8 bases not matched to a gene. The CDR3 region is CASSPRDRDYTGELFF. CDR3 nucleotides: TGTGCCAGCAGCCCCCGGGACAGGGATTACACCGGGGAGCTGTTTTTT.